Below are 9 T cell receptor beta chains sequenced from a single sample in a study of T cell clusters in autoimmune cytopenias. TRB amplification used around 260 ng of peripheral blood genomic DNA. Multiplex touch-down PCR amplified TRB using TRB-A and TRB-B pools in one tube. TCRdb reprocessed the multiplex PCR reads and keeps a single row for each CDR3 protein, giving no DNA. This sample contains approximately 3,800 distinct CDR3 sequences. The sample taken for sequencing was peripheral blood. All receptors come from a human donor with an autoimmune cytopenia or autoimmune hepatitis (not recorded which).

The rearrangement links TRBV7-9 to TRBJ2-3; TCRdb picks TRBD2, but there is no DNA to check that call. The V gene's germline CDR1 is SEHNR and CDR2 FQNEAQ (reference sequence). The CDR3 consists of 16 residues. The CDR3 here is CASSSTSGPSTDTQYF.

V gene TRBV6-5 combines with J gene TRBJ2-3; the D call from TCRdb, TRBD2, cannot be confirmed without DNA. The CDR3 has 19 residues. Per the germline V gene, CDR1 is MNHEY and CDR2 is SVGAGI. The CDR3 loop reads CASRPLGLAGGPRLDTQYF.

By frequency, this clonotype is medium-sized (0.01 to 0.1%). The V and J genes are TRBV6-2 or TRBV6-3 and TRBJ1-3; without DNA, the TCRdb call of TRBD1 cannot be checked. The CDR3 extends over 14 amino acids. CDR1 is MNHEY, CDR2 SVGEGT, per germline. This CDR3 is CASSYAGTGNTIYF.

The CDR3 here is CASSVLAGMYTQYF. The J gene is TRBJ2-3, the V gene TRBV6-4; the D call from TCRdb, TRBD2, cannot be confirmed without DNA. Germline CDR1 and CDR2: MRHNA and SNTAGT. The CDR3 loop spans 14 amino acids.

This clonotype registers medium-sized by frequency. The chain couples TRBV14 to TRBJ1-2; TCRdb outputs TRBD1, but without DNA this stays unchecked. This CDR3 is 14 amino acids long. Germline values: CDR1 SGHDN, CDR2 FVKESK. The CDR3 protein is CASSQDHLQGGYTF.

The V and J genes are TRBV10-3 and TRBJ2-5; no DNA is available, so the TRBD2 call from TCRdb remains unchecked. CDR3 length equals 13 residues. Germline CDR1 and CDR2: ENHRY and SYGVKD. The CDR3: CAISESGTQTQYF.

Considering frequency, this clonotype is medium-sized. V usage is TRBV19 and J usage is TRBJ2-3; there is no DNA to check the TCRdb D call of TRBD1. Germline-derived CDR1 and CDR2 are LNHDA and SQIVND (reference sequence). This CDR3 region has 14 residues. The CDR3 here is CASSSQSYRGTQYF.

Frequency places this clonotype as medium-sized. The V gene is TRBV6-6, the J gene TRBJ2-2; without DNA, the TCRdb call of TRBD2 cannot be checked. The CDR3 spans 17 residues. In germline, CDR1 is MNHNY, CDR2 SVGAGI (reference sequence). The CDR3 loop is CASSLGRREGPTGELFF.

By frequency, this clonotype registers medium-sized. The CDR3 region is CASSMGQLNYGYTF. The chain has TRBV19 and TRBJ1-2; TCRdb lists TRBD1, though no DNA is available to test this call. CDR1 LNHDA and CDR2 SQIVND come from the germline V gene (reference sequence). The CDR3 length is 14 residues. The variable domain in full, completed from reference TRBV19 and TRBJ1-2, reads DGGITQSPKYLFRKEGQNVTLSCEQNLNHDAMYWYRQDPGQGLRLIYYSQIVNDFQKGDIAEGYSVSREKKESFPLTVTSAQKNPTAFYLCASSMGQLNYGYTFGSGTRLTVV.